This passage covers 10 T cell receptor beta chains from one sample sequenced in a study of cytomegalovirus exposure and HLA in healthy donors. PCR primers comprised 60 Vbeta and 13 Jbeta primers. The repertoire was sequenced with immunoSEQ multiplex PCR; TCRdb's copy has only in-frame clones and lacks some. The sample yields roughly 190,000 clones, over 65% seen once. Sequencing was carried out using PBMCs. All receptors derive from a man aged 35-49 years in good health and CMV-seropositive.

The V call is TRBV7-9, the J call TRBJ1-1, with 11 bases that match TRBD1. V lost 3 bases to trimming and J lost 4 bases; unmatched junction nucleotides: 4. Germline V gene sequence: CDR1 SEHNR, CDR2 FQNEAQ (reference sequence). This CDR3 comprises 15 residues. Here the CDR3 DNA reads TGTGCCAGCAGCTTGGGGACAGGGGGGTCCACTGAAGCTTTCTTT. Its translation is CASSLGTGGSTEAFF. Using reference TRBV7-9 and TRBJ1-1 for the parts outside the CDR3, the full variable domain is DTGVSQNPRHKITKRGQNVTFRCDPISEHNRLYWYRQTLGQGPEFLTYFQNEAQLEKSRLLSDRFSAERPKGSFSTLEIQRTEQGDSAMYLCASSLGTGGSTEAFFGQGTRLTVV.

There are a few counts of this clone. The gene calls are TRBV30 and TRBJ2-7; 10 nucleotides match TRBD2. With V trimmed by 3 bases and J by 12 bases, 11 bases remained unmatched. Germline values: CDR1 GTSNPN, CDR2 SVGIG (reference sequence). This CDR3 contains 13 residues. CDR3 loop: CAWSGGLANRLYF. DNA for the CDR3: TGTGCCTGGAGCGGGGGACTAGCGAACCGTTTGTACTTC.

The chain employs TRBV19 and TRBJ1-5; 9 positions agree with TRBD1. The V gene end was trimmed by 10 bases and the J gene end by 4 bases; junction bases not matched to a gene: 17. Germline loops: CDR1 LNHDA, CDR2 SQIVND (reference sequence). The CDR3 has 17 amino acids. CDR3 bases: TGTGCCACAAGAAGGACAGGGGCCTTTAAAGGGAATCAGCCCCAGCATTTT. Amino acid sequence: CATRRTGAFKGNQPQHF. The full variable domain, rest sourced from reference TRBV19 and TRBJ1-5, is DGGITQSPKYLFRKEGQNVTLSCEQNLNHDAMYWYRQDPGQGLRLIYYSQIVNDFQKGDIAEGYSVSREKKESFPLTVTSAQKNPTAFYLCATRRTGAFKGNQPQHFGDGTRLSIL.

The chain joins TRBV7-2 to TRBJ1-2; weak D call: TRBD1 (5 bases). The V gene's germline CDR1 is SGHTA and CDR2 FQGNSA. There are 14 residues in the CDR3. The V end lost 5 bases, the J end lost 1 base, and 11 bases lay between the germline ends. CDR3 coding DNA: TGTGCCAGCAGCCCAATGGGACTTAACTATGGCTACACCTTC. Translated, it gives CASSPMGLNYGYTF.

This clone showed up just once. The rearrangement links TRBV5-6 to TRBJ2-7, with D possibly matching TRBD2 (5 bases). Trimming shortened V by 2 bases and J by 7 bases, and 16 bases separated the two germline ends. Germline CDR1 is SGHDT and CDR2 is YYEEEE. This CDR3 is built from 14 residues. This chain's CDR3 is CASSFGQRRREQYF. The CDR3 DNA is TGTGCCAGCAGCTTTGGTCAAAGAAGGAGGGAGCAGTACTTC.

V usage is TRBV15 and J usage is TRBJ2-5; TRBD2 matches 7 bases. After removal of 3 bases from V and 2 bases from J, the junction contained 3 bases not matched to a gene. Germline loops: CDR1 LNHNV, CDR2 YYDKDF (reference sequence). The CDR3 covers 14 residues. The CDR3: CATSSGTIQETQYF. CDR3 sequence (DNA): TGTGCCACCAGCAGCGGGACTATACAAGAGACCCAGTACTTC.

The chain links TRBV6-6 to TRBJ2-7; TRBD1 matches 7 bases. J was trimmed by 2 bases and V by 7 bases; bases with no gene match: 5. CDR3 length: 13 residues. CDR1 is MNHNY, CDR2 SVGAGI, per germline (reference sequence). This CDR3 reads CASTGQATYEQYF. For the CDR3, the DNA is TGTGCCAGCACCGGACAGGCTACCTACGAGCAGTACTTC.

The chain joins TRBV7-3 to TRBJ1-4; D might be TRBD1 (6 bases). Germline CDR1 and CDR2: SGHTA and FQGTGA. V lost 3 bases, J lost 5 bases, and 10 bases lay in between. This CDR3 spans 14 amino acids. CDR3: CASSLRTENEKLFF. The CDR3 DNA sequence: TGTGCCAGCAGCTTGCGGACAGAGAATGAAAAACTGTTTTTT.

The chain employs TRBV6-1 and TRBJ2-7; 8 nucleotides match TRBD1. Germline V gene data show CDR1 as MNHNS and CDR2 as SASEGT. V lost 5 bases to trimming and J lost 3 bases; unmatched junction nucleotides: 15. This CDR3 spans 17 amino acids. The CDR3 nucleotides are TGTGCCAGCAGTCAAGGACAGGGTGGGATGGGAGTCTACGAGCAGTACTTC. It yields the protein CASSQGQGGMGVYEQYF.

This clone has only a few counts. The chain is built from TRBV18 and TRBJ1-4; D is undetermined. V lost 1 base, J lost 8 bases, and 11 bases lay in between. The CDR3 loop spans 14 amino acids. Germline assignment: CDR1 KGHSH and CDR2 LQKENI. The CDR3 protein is CASSPLGIGEKLFF. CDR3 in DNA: TGTGCCAGCTCACCACTTGGAATCGGGGAAAAACTGTTTTTT.